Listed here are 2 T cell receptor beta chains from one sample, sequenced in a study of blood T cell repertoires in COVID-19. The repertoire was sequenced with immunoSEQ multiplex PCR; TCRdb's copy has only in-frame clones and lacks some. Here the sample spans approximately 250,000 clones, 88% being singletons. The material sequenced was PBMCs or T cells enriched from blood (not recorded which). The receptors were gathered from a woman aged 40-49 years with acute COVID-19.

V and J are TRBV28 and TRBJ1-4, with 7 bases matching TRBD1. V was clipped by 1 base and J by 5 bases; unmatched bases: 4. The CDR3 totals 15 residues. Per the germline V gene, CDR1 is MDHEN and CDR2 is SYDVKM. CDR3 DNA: TGTGCCAGCAGTTTATTCGAGGGGGCCAATGAAAAACTGTTTTTT. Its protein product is CASSLFEGANEKLFF.

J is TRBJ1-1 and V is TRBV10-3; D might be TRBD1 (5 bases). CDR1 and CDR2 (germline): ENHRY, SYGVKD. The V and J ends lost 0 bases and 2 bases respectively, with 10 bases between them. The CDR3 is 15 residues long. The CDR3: CAISESIQGNTEAFF. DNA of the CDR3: TGTGCCATCAGTGAGTCGATCCAGGGCAACACTGAAGCTTTCTTT.